This TCR beta chain was retrieved from a study of blood T cell repertoires in COVID-19. Method: immunoSEQ multiplex PCR; TCRdb's copy keeps in-frame clones and lacks some. The data hold roughly 340,000 clones, with 85% to 90% observed a single time. Germline CDR1 and CDR2: SGHTA and FQGNSA. V dropped 5 bases and J dropped 3; count of bases not matched to a gene: 3. The CDR3 covers 14 residues. Two negative PCRs, clearance, or symptom resolution had been documented for recovered Cohort 3 donors. The genes are TRBV7-2 and TRBJ2-7; TRBD2 aligns across 11 bases. The sequence came from a man younger than 30 who had recovered from COVID-19. Material for sequencing was PBMCs or T cells enriched from blood (not recorded which). The CDR3 DNA sequence: TGTGCCAGCAGCCTGACTAGCGGGGACTACGAGCAGTACTTC. Its protein is CASSLTSGDYEQYF. The full variable domain, in which reference TRBV7-2 and TRBJ2-7 provide the parts outside the CDR3, is GAGVSQSPSNKVTEKGKDVELRCDPISGHTALYWYRQSLGQGLEFLIYFQGNSAPDKSGLPSDRFSAERTGGSVSTLTIQRTQQEDSAVYLCASSLTSGDYEQYFGPGTRLTVT.